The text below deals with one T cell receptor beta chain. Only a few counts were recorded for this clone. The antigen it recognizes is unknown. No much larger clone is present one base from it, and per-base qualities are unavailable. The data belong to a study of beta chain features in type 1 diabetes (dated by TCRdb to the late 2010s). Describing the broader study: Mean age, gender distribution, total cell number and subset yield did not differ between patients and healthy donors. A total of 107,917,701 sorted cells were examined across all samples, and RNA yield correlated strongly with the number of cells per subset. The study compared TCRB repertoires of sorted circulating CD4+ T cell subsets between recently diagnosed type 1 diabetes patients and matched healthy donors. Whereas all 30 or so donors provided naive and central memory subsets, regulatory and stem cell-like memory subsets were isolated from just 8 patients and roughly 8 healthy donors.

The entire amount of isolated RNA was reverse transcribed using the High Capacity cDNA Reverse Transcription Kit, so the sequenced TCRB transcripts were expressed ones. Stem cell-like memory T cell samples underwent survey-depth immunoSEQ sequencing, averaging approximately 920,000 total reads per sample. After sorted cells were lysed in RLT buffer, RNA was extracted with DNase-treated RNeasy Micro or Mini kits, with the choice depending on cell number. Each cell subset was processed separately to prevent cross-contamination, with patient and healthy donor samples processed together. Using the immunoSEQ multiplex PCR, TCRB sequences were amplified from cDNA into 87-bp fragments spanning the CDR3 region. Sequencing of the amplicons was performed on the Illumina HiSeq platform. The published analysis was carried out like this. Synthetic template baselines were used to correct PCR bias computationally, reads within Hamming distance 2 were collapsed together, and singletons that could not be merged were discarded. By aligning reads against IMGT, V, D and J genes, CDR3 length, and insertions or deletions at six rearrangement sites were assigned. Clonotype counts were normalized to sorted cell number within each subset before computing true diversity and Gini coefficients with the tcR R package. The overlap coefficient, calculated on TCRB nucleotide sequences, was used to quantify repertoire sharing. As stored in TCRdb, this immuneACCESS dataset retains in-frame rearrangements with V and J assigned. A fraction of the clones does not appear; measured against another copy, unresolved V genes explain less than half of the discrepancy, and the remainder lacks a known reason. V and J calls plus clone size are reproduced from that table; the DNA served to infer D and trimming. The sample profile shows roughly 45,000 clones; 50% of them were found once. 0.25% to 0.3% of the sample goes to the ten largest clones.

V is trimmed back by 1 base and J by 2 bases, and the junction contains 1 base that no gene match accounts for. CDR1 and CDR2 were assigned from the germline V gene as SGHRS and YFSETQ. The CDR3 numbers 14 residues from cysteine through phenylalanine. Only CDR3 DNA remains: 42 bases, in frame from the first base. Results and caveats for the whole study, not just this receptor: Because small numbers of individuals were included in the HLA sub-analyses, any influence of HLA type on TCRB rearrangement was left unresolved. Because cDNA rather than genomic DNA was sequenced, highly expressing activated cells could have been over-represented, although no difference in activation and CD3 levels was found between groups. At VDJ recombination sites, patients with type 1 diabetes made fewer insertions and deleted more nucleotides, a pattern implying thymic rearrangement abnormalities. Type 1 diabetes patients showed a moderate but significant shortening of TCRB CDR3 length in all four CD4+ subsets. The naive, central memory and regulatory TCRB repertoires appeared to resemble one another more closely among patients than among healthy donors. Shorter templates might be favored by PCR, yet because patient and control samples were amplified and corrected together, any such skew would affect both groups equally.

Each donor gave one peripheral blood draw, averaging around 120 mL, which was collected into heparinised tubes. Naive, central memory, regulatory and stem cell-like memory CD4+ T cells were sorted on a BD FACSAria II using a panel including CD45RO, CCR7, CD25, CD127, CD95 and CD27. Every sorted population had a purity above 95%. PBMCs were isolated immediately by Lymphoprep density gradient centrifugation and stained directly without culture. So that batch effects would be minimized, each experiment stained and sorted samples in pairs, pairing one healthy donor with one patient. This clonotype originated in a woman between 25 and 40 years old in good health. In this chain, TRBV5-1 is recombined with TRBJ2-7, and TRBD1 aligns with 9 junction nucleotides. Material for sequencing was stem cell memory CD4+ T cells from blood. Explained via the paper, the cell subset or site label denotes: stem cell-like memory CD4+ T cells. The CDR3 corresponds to CASSLRQGAYEQYF. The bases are TGCGCCAGCAGCTTGAGACAGGGGGCCTACGAGCAGTACTTC.